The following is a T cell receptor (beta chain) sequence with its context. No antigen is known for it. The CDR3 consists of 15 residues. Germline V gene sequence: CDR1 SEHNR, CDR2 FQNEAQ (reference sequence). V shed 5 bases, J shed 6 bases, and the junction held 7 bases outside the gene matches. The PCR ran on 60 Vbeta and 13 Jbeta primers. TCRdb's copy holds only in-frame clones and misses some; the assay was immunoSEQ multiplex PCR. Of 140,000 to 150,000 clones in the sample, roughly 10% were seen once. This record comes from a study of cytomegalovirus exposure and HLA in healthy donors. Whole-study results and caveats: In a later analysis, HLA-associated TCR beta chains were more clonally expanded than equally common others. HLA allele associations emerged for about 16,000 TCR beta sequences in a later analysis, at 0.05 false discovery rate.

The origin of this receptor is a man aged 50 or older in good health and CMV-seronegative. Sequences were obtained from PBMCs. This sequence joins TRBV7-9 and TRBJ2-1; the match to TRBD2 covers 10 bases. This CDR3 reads CASSARTSGTNEQFF. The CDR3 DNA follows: TGTGCCAGCAGCGCCAGGACTAGCGGCACCAATGAGCAGTTCTTC.